One TCR beta chain is described in this entry. Its antigen is unknown. The J segment lost 6 bases and the V segment lost 5 bases, leaving 7 bases of the junction unmatched. This CDR3 spans 16 amino acids. CDR1 is LNHDA, CDR2 SQIVND, per germline (reference sequence). PCR was performed a second time for roughly 7 to 12 cycles using a sample-barcoded 5' primer and a J-beta primer mix. A minimum of 2.5 million CDR3-containing paired-end reads was obtained for each sample. TCRdb redid the calling of the 5' RACE reads with MiXCR, one entry per CDR3 protein. Of 1.5 million to 1.9 million distinct CDR3 sequences listed, about 42% are singletons. The sample comes from a study of blood T cells in healthy people across ages. Study-wide results and caveats: A roughly linear age-dependent decrease characterized TCR beta diversity per million T cells. The study found more naive CD4+ cells and higher diversity in long-lived than aged donors.

This TCR derives from a young woman in good health. This rearrangement joins TRBV19 to TRBJ2-1; 13 nucleotides match TRBD2. Specimen: blood. CDR3 residues: CASSPGLAGDCNEQFF. Written as DNA, the CDR3 is TGTGCCAGTAGTCCAGGACTAGCGGGGGACTGCAATGAGCAGTTCTTC.